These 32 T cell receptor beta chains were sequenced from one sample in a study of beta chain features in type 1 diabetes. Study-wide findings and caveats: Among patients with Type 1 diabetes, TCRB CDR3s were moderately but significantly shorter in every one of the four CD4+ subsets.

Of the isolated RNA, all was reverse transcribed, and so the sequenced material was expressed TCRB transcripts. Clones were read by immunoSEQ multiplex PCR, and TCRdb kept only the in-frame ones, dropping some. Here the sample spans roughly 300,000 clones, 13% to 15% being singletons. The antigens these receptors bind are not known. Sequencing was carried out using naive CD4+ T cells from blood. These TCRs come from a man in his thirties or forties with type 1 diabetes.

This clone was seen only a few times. CDR3 nucleotides: TGCGCCAGCAGCTTACCTACTACCTACTACAATGAGCAGTTCTTC. This gives the protein CASSLPTTYYNEQFF. This rearrangement joins TRBV5-1 to TRBJ2-1; D not resolved. CDR3 size: 15 residues. Germline V gene lookup returns CDR1 SGHRS and CDR2 YFSETQ. V lost 2 bases and J 3 bases, leaving 12 bases between the germline ends.

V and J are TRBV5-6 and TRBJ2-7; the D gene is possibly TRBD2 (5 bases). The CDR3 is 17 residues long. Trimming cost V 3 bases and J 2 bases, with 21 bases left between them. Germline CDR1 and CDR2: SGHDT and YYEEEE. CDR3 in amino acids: CASSSPGGYGEAYEQYF. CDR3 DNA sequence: TGTGCCAGCAGCTCGCCTGGAGGATATGGGGAAGCCTACGAGCAGTACTTC. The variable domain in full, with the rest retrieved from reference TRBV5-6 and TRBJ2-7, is DAGVTQSPTHLIKTRGQQVTLRCSPKSGHDTVSWYQQALGQGPQFIFQYYEEEERQRGNFPDRFSGHQFPNYSSELNVNALLLGDSALYLCASSSPGGYGEAYEQYFGPGTRLTVT.

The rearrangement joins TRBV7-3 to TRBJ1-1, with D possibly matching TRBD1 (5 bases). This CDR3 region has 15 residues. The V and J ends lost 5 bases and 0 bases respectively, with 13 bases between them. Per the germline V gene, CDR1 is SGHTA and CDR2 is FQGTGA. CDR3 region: CASSPRGGMNTEAFF. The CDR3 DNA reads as TGTGCCAGCAGCCCCCGGGGGGGGATGAACACTGAAGCTTTCTTT.

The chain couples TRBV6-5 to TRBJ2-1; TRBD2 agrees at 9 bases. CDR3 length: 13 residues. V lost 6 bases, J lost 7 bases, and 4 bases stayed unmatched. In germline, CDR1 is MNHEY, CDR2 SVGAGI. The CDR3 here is CASRASGNNEQFF. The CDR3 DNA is TGTGCCAGCAGGGCTAGCGGGAATAATGAGCAGTTCTTC.

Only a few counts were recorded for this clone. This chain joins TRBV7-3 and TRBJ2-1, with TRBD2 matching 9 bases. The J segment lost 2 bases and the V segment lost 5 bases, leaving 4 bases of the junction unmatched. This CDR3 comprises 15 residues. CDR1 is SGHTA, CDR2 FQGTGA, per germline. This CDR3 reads CASSARLAAYNEQFF. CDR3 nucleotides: TGTGCCAGCAGCGCCAGACTAGCGGCCTACAATGAGCAGTTCTTC.

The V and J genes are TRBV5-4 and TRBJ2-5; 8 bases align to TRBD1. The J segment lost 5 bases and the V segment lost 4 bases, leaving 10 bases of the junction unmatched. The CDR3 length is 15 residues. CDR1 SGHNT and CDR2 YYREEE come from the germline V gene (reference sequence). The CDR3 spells CASSQAQGARETQYF. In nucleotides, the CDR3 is TGTGCCAGCAGCCAAGCCCAGGGGGCAAGGGAGACCCAGTACTTC.

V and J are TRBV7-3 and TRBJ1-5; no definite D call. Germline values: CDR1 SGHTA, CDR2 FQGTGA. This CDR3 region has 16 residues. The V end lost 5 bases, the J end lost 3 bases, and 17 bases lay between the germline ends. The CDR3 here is CASSGKFGGPNQPQHF. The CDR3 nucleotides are TGTGCCAGCAGCGGGAAATTCGGAGGGCCCAATCAGCCCCAGCATTTT.

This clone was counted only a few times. CDR3 protein: CASSLGQDRETQYF. The CDR3 coding sequence is TGTGCCAGCAGCTTAGGGCAGGATCGAGAGACCCAGTACTTC. The chain combines TRBV7-9 with TRBJ2-5; D is undetermined. CDR3 length: 14 residues. Germline V CDR1 and CDR2: SEHNR, FQNEAQ (reference sequence). The V end was cut by 1 base, the J end by 4 bases, with 10 bases between.

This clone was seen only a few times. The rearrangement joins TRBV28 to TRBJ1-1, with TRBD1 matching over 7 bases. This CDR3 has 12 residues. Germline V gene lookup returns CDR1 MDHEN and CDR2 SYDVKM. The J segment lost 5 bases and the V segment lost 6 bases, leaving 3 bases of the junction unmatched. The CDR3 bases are TGTGCCAGCAGACAGACAGGGACTGAAGCTTTCTTT. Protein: CASRQTGTEAFF.

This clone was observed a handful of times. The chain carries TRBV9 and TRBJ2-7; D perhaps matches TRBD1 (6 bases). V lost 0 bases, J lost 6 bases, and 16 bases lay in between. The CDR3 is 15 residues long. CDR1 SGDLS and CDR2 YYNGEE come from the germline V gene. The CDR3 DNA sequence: TGTGCCAGCAGCGTAGGAGGTCAGGGGAGTGGCGAGCAGTACTTC. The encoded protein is CASSVGGQGSGEQYF. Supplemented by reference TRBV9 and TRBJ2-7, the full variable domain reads DSGVTQTPKHLITATGQRVTLRCSPRSGDLSVYWYQQSLDQGLQFLIQYYNGEERAKGNILERFSAQQFPDLHSELNLSSLELGDSALYFCASSVGGQGSGEQYFGPGTRLTVT.

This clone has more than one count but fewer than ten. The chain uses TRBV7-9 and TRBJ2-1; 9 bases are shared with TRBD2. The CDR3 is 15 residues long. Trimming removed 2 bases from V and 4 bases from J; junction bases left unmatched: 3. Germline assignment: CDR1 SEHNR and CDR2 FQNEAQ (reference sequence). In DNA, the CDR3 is TGTGCCAGCAGCTTACTAGCGGGACCATACAATGAGCAGTTCTTC. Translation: CASSLLAGPYNEQFF.

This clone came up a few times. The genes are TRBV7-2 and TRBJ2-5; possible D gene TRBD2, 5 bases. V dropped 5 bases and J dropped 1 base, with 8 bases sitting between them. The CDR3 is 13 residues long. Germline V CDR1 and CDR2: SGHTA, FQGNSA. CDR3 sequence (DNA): TGTGCCAGCAGCGGGAGTGCCCAAGAGACCCAGTACTTC. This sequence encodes CASSGSAQETQYF.

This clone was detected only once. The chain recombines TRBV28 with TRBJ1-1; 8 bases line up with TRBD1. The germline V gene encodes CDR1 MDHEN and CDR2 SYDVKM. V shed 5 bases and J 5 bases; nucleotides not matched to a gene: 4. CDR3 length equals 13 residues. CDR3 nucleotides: TGTGCCAGCAGTAGGAACAGGGGGACTGAAGCTTTCTTT. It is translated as CASSRNRGTEAFF.

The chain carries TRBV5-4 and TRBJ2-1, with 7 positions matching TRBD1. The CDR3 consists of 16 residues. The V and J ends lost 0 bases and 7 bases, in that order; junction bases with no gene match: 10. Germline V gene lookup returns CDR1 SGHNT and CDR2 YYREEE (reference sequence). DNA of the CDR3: TGTGCCAGCAGCTTGGGGGGGACAGCCCGGCGGAATGAGCAGTTCTTC. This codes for CASSLGGTARRNEQFF.

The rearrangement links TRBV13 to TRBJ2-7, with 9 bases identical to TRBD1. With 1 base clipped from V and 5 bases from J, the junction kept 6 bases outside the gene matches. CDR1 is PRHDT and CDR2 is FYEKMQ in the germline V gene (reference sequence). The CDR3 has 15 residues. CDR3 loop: CASSLVGTGSHEQYF. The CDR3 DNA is TGTGCCAGCAGCTTAGTTGGGACAGGGTCCCACGAGCAGTACTTC.

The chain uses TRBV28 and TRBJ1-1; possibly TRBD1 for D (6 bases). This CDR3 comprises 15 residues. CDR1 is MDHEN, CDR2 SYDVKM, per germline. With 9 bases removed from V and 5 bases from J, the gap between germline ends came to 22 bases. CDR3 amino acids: CASFLPNRVGTEAFF. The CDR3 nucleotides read TGTGCCAGTTTCCTTCCAAACAGGGTTGGGACTGAAGCTTTCTTT.

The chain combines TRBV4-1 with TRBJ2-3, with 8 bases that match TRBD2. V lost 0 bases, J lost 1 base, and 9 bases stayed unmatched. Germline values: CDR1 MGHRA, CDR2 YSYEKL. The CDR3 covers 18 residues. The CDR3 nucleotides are TGCGCCAGCAGCCAAGAGGACGGGAGGGCCGTTGGCACAGATACGCAGTATTTT. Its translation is CASSQEDGRAVGTDTQYF.

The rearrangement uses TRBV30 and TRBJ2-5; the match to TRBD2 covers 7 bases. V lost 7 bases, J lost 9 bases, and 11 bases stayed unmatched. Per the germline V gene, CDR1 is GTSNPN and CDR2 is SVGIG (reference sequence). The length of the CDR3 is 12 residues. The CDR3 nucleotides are TGTGCCTCCCGGGAGGCATCTCCGGCCCAGTACTTC. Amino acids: CASREASPAQYF. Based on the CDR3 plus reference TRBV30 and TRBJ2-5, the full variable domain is SQTIHQWPATLVQPVGSPLSLECTVEGTSNPNLYWYRQAAGRGLQLLFYSVGIGQISSEVPQNLSASRPQDRQFILSSKKLLLSDSGFYLCASREASPAQYFGPGTRLLVL.

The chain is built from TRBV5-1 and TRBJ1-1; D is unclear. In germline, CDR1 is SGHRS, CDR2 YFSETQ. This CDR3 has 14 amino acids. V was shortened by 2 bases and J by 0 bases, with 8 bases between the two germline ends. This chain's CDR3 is CASSFSLLNTEAFF. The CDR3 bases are TGCGCCAGCAGCTTTAGCCTCCTGAACACTGAAGCTTTCTTT.

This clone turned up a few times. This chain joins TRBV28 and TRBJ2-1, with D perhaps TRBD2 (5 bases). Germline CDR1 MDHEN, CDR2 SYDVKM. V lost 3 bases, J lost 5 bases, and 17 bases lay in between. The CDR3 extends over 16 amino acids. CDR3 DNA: TGTGCCAGCAGTTTTATCCCATGGGAGCCAAACAATGAGCAGTTCTTC. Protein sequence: CASSFIPWEPNNEQFF.

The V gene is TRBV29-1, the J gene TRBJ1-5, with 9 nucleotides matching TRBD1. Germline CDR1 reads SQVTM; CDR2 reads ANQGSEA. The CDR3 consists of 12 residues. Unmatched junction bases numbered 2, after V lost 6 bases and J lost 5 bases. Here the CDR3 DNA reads TGCAGCGTACGACAGGGGGATCAGCCCCAGCATTTT. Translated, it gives CSVRQGDQPQHF. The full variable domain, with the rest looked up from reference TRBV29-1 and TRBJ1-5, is SAVISQKPSRDICQRGTSLTIQCQVDSQVTMMFWYRQQPGQSLTLIATANQGSEATYESGFVIDKFPISRPNLTFSTLTVSNMSPEDSSIYLCSVRQGDQPQHFGDGTRLSIL.

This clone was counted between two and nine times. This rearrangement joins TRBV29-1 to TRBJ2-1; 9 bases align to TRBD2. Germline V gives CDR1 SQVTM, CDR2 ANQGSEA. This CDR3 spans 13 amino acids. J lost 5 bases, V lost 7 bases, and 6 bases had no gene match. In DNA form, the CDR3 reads TGCAGCGCCTCGATAGCGGGAGACAATGAGCAGTTCTTC. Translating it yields CSASIAGDNEQFF.

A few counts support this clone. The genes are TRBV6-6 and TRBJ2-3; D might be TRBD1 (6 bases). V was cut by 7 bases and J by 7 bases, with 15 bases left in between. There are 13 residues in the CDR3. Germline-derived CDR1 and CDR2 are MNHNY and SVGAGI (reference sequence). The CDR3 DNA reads TGTGCCAGCACCAGGGGAAGGTCTAATACGCAGTATTTT. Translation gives CASTRGRSNTQYF.

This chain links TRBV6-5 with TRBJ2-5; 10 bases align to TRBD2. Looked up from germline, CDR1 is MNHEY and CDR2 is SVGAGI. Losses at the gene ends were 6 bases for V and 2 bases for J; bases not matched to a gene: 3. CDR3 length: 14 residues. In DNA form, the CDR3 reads TGTGCCAGCAGACTAGCGGGAAGGCAAGAGACCCAGTACTTC. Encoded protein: CASRLAGRQETQYF.

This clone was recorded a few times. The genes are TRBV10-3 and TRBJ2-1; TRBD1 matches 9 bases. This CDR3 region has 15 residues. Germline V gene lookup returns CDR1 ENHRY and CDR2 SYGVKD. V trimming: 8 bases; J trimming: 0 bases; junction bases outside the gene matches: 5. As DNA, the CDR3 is TGTGCCATCCGAGGGACAGGGTTCTCCTACAATGAGCAGTTCTTC. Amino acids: CAIRGTGFSYNEQFF.

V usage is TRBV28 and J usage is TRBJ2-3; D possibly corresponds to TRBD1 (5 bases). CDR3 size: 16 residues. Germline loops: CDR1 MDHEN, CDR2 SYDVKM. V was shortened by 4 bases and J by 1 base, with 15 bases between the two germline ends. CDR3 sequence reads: CASSSTRLRGTDTQYF. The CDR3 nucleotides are TGTGCCAGCAGTTCGACTCGCCTCAGGGGCACAGATACGCAGTATTTT.

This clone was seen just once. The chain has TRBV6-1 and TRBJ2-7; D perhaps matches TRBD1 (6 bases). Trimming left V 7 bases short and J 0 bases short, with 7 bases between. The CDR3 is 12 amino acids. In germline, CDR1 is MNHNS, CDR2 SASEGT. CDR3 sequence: CASNRASYEQYF. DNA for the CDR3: TGTGCCAGCAACAGGGCCTCCTACGAGCAGTACTTC.

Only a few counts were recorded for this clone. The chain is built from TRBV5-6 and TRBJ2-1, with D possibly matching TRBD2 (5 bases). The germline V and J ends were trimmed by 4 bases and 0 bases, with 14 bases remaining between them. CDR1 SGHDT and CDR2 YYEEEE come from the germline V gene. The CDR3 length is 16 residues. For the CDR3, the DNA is TGTGCCAGCAGCGAGGGATTCGGAAGCTCCTACAATGAGCAGTTCTTC. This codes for CASSEGFGSSYNEQFF.

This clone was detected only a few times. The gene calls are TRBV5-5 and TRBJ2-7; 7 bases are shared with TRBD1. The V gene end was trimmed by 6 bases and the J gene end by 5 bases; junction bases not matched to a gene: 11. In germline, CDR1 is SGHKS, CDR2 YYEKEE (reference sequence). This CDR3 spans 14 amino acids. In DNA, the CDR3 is TGTGCCAGCAACCCGACAGGGTGGAACGACGAGCAGTACTTC. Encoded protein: CASNPTGWNDEQYF.

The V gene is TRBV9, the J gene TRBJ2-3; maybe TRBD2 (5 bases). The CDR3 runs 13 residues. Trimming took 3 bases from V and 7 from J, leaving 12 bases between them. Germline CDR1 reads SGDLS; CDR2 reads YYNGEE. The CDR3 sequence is CASSAPLANTQYF. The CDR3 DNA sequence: TGTGCCAGCAGCGCCCCTCTAGCAAATACGCAGTATTTT.

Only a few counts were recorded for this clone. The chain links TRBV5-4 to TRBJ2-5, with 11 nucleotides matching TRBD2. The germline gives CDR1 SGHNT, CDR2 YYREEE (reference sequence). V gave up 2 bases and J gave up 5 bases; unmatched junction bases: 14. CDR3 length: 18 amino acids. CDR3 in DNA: TGTGCCAGCAGCTTACGGGCAACTAGCGGGAGCAAGCGCGAGACCCAGTACTTC. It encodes CASSLRATSGSKRETQYF.

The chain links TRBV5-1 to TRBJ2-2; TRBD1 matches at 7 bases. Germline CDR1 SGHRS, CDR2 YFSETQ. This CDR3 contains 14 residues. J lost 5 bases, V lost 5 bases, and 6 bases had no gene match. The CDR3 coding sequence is TGCGCCAGCAGTACAGGGGACCCGACCGGGGAGCTGTTTTTT. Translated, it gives CASSTGDPTGELFF.